This TCR beta chain was found in a study of cytomegalovirus exposure and HLA in healthy donors. The primer mix had 60 Vbeta and 13 Jbeta primers. The repertoire was sequenced with immunoSEQ multiplex PCR; TCRdb's copy has only in-frame clones and lacks some. The sample holds 150,000 to 200,000 clones, 70% to 80% seen once. General study results and limits: In a later analysis, TCR beta V- and J-gene trimming showed a link to a missense DCLRE1C variant. The records held CMV serostatus as the only immune exposure information. Per a prior analysis, the majority of TCR beta V segments were productive roughly 87% or roughly 30% of the time.

V was clipped by 1 base and J by 1 base, with 13 bases between them. This CDR3 spans 15 amino acids. Germline V gene sequence: CDR1 SQVTM, CDR2 ANQGSEA. Of note for this clone: The antigen is not known.

This sequence joins TRBV29-1 and TRBJ1-1; maybe TRBD1 (6 bases). The sample taken for sequencing was PBMCs. The sequence was collected from a woman between 40 and 50 years old in good health and CMV-seronegative. The CDR3 is CSVEGGAGANTEAFF. Here the CDR3 DNA reads TGCAGCGTTGAAGGGGGCGCAGGGGCGAACACTGAAGCTTTCTTT.